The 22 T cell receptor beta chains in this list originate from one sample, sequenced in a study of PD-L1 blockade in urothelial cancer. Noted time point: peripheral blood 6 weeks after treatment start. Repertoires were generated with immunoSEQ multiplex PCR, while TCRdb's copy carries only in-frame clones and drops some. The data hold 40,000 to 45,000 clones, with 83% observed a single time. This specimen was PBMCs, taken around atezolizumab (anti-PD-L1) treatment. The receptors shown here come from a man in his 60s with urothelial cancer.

The DNA of the CDR3 is TGTGCCAGCAGCCCAAGTCGCGGGATTCTTGGGCAGTACTTC. Protein sequence: CASSPSRGILGQYF. The chain links TRBV7-8 to TRBJ2-7; a weak D match, TRBD2 (6 bases). Deletions cut 5 bases from V and 9 bases from J, with 20 bases between. This CDR3 region has 14 residues. Germline lookup yields CDR1 SGHVS and CDR2 FQNEAQ.

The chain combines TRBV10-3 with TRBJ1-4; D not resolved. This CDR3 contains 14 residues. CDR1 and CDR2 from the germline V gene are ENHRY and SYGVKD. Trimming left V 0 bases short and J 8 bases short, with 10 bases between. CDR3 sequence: CAISESEAGEKLFF. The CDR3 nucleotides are TGTGCCATCAGTGAGTCGGAGGCAGGAGAAAAACTGTTTTTT.

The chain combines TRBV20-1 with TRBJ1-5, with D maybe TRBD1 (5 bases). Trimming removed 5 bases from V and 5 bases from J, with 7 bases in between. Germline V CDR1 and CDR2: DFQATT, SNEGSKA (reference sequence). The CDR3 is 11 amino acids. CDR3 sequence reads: CSAGGYQPQHF. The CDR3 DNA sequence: TGCAGTGCTGGGGGGTATCAGCCCCAGCATTTT.

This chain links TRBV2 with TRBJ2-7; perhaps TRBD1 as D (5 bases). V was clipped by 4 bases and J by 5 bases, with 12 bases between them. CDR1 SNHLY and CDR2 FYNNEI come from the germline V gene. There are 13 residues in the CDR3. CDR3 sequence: CASSAQQVNEQYF. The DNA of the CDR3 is TGTGCCAGCAGTGCGCAACAGGTTAACGAGCAGTACTTC.

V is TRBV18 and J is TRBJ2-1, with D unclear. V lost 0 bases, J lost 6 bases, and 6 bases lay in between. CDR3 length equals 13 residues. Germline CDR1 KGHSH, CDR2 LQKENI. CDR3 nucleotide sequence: TGTGCCAGCTCACCACCTTCCAGCAATGAGCAGTTCTTC. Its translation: CASSPPSSNEQFF. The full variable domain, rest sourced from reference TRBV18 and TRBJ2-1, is NAGVMQNPRHLVRRRGQEARLRCSPMKGHSHVYWYRQLPEEGLKFMVYLQKENIIDESGMPKERFSAEFPKEGPSILRIQQVVRGDSAAYFCASSPPSSNEQFFGPGTRLTVL.

The CDR3 bases are TGTGCCAGCGCCGGGACAGGGGATCAGCCCCAGCATTTT. Amino acid sequence: CASAGTGDQPQHF. V and J are TRBV19 and TRBJ1-5, with 10 bases identical to TRBD1. From germline, CDR1 is LNHDA and CDR2 SQIVND (reference sequence). Trimming removed 9 bases from V and 5 bases from J; junction bases left unmatched: 4. The CDR3 spans 13 residues. Full variable domain (remainder filled in from reference TRBV19 and TRBJ1-5): DGGITQSPKYLFRKEGQNVTLSCEQNLNHDAMYWYRQDPGQGLRLIYYSQIVNDFQKGDIAEGYSVSREKKESFPLTVTSAQKNPTAFYLCASAGTGDQPQHFGDGTRLSIL.

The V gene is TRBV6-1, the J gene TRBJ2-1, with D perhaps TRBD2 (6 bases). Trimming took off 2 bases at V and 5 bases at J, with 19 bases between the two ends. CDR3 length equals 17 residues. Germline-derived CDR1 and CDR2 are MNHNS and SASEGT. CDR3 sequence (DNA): TGTGCCAGCAGTGAATTGGGCGGGGAAGTAGGAAACAATGAGCAGTTCTTC. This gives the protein CASSELGGEVGNNEQFF.

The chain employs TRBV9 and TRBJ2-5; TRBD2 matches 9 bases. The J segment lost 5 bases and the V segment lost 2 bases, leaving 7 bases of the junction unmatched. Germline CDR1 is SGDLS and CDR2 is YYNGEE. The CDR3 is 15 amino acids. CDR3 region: CASSVGTSLVETQYF. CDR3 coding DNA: TGTGCCAGCAGCGTGGGGACTAGCTTAGTCGAGACCCAGTACTTC.

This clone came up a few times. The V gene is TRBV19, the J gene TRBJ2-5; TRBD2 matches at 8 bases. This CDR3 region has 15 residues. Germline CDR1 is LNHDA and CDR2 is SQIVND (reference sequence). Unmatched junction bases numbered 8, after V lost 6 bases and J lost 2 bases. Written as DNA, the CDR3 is TGTGCCAGTAGATCGGGTAGCGGGGCACAAGAGACCCAGTACTTC. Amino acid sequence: CASRSGSGAQETQYF. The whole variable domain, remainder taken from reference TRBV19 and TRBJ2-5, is DGGITQSPKYLFRKEGQNVTLSCEQNLNHDAMYWYRQDPGQGLRLIYYSQIVNDFQKGDIAEGYSVSREKKESFPLTVTSAQKNPTAFYLCASRSGSGAQETQYFGPGTRLLVL.

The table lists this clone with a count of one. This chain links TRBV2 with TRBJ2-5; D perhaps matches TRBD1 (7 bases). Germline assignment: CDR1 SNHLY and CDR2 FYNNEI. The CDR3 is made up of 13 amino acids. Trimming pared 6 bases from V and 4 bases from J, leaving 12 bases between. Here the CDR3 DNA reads TGTGCCAGCAGCGAGGAGGGGGCAGAGACCCAGTACTTC. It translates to CASSEEGAETQYF.

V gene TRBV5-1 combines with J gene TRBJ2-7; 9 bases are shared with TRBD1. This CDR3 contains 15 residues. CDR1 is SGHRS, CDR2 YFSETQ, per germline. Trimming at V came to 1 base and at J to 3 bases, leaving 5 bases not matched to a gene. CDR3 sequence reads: CASSLSRDRVYEQYF. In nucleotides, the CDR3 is TGCGCCAGCAGCTTGTCCCGGGACAGGGTCTACGAGCAGTACTTC.

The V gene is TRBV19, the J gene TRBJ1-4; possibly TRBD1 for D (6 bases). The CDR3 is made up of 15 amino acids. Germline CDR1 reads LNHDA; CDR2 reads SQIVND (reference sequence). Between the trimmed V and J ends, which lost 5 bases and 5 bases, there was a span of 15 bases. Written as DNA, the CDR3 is TGTGCCAGTAGTCCTGTTGAACAGGGAAATGAAAAACTGTTTTTT. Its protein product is CASSPVEQGNEKLFF.

CDR3 sequence reads: CASSFRGVSKGYTF. In DNA, the CDR3 is TGTGCCAGCAGCTTTAGGGGCGTCTCGAAGGGCTACACCTTC. The rearrangement uses TRBV5-6 and TRBJ1-2, with D possibly being TRBD1 (5 bases). Germline-derived CDR1 and CDR2 are SGHDT and YYEEEE. This CDR3 is 14 amino acids long. V was shortened by 2 bases and J by 8 bases, with 16 bases between the two germline ends.

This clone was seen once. CDR3 in DNA: TGTGCCAGCAGCTTATCCAGGAGGGGAAACACCATATATTTT. It specifies CASSLSRRGNTIYF. V gene TRBV11-3 combines with J gene TRBJ1-3; D unclear. Trimming stripped 2 bases from V and 4 bases from J, with 9 bases between. The germline V gene has CDR1 SGHNT and CDR2 YENEEA. The CDR3 runs to 14 residues.

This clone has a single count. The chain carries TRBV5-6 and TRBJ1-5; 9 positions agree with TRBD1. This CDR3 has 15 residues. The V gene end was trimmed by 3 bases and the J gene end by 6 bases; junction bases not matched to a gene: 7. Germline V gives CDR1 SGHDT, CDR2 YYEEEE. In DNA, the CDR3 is TGTGCCAGCAGCTCAGCCGGGACAGGGTCTCAGCCCCAGCATTTT. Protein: CASSSAGTGSQPQHF.

The CDR3 DNA follows: TGTGCCAGCAGCCTGGACTGGGAAGGCACAGATACGCAGTATTTT. It codes for CASSLDWEGTDTQYF. V usage is TRBV27 and J usage is TRBJ2-3, with a possible D match to TRBD2 (5 bases). CDR3 size: 15 residues. The V and J ends lost 6 bases and 1 base respectively, with 14 bases between them. Germline V gives CDR1 MNHEY, CDR2 SMNVEV (reference sequence).

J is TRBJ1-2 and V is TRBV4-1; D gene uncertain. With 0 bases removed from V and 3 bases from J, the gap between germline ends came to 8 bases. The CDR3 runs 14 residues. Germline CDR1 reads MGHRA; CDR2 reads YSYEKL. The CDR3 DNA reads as TGCGCCAGCAGCCAAGATCGGAGATACTATGGCTACACCTTC. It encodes CASSQDRRYYGYTF.

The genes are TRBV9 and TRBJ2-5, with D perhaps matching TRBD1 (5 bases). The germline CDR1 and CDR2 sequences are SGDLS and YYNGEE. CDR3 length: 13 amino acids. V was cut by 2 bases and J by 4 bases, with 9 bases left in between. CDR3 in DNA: TGTGCCAGCAGCGTTGGGGCCAGAGAGACCCAGTACTTC. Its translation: CASSVGARETQYF.

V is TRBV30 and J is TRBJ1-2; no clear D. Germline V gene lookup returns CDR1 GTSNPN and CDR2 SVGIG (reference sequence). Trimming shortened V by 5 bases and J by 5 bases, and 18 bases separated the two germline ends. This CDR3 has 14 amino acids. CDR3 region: CAWFTVKRGYGYTF. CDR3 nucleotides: TGTGCCTGGTTTACGGTGAAGAGAGGATATGGCTACACCTTC.

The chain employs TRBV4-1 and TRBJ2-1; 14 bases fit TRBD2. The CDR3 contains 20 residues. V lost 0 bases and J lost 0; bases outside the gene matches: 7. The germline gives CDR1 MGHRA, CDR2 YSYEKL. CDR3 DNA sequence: TGCGCCAGCAGCCAAGATTACGGGACTAGCGGGGGTTCCTCCTACAATGAGCAGTTCTTC. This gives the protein CASSQDYGTSGGSSYNEQFF.

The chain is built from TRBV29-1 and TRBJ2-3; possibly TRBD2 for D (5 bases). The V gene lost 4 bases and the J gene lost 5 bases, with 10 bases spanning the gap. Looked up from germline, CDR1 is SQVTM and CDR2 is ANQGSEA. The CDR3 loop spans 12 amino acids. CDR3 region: CSVGSRGDTQYF. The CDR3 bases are TGCAGCGTTGGCAGTCGGGGAGATACGCAGTATTTT.

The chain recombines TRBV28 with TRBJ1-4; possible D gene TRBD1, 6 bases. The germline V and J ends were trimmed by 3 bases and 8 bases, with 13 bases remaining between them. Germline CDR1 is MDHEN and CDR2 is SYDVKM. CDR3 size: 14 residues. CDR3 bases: TGTGCCAGCAGTTTGTCCGGACAGATCGAAAAACTGTTTTTT. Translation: CASSLSGQIEKLFF.